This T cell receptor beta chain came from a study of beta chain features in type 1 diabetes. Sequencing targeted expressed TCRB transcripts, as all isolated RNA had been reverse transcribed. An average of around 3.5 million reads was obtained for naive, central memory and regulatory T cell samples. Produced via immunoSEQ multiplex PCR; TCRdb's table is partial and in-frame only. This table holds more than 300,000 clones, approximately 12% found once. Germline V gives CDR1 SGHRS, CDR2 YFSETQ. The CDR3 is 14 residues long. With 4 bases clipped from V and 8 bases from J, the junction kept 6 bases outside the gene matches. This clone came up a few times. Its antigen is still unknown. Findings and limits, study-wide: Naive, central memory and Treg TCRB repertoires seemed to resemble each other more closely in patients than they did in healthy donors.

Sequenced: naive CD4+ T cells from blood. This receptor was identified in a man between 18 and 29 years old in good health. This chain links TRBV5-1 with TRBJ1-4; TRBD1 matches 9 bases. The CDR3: CASSVGQGNEKLFF. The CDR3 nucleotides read TGCGCCAGCAGCGTAGGACAGGGGAACGAAAAACTGTTTTTT.